These 32 T cell receptor beta chains originate from one sample sequenced in a study of blood T cell repertoires in COVID-19. Clones were sequenced by immunoSEQ multiplex PCR, and TCRdb holds only the in-frame ones, with some missing. This table has 140,000 or so clones, over 80% appearing once. The sample comprised PBMCs or T cells enriched from blood (not recorded which). Receptors were obtained from a woman aged 40 to 50 who had recovered from COVID-19.

This clone was observed a handful of times. The chain carries TRBV4-1 and TRBJ2-7; the D gene is possibly TRBD2 (5 bases). This CDR3 has 15 amino acids. V was trimmed by 0 bases and J by 4 bases, leaving 13 bases between them. The germline CDR1 and CDR2 sequences are MGHRA and YSYEKL. The CDR3 here is CASSQENGGGYEQYF. For the CDR3, the DNA is TGCGCCAGCAGCCAAGAGAACGGCGGCGGGTACGAGCAGTACTTC.

The chain is built from TRBV4-1 and TRBJ2-2; 9 positions match TRBD2. The V gene's germline CDR1 is MGHRA and CDR2 YSYEKL. The CDR3 spans 15 residues. Losses at the gene ends were 5 bases for V and 6 bases for J; bases not matched to a gene: 7. This CDR3 reads CASSWREGLAGELFF. The CDR3 nucleotides read TGCGCCAGCAGCTGGCGGGAGGGGTTGGCCGGGGAGCTGTTTTTT.

The CDR3 is CAISESDSNNSPLHF. As DNA, the CDR3 is TGTGCCATCAGTGAGTCGGACAGTAATAATTCACCCCTCCACTTT. The V gene is TRBV10-3, the J gene TRBJ1-6; D possibly corresponds to TRBD1 (6 bases). The germline V and J ends were trimmed by 0 bases and 5 bases, with 8 bases remaining between them. Germline lookup yields CDR1 ENHRY and CDR2 SYGVKD. This CDR3 spans 15 amino acids.

The gene calls are TRBV11-2 and TRBJ2-1; 7 bases are a match to TRBD1. Germline V gene lookup returns CDR1 SGHAT and CDR2 FQNNGV. CDR3 length equals 11 residues. With V trimmed by 5 bases and J by 9 bases, 1 base remained unmatched. DNA of the CDR3: TGTGCCAGCAGCGCAGGGGGTGAGCAGTTCTTC. Amino acid sequence: CASSAGGEQFF.

This clone was seen more than once but under ten times. The chain carries TRBV6-1 and TRBJ1-1, with D unresolved. The germline V gene encodes CDR1 MNHNS and CDR2 SASEGT. This CDR3 has 15 residues. V was cut by 0 bases and J by 4 bases, with 12 bases left in between. CDR3 region: CASSEALSGATEAFF. The CDR3 DNA sequence: TGTGCCAGCAGTGAAGCGCTTAGCGGAGCCACTGAAGCTTTCTTT.

This rearrangement joins TRBV13 to TRBJ2-7; TRBD1 matches 9 bases. Germline assignment: CDR1 PRHDT and CDR2 FYEKMQ (reference sequence). V shed 4 bases and J 5 bases; nucleotides not matched to a gene: 12. CDR3 length: 16 residues. CDR3 amino acids: CASSSIGDRASDEQYF. As DNA, the CDR3 is TGTGCCAGCAGCTCTATAGGGGACAGGGCCTCGGACGAGCAGTACTTC.

This clone was picked up one time. The chain employs TRBV7-9 and TRBJ1-5, with 7 bases identical to TRBD1. This CDR3 has 14 amino acids. Looked up from germline, CDR1 is SEHNR and CDR2 is FQNEAQ (reference sequence). V shed 3 bases, J shed 7 bases, and the junction held 6 bases outside the gene matches. The CDR3 protein is CASSFDRDQQPQHF. The CDR3 nucleotides are TGTGCCAGCAGCTTCGACAGGGACCAACAGCCCCAGCATTTT.

V usage is TRBV2 and J usage is TRBJ1-1; the match to TRBD1 covers 9 bases. Trimming took 7 bases from V and 10 from J; bases not matched to a gene: 10. The CDR3 extends over 13 amino acids. Germline V gene lookup returns CDR1 SNHLY and CDR2 FYNNEI. The CDR3 here is CASKSTGGRGAFF. CDR3 coding DNA: TGTGCCAGCAAGTCGACAGGGGGAAGGGGAGCTTTCTTT.

The chain uses TRBV19 and TRBJ2-1; TRBD2 aligns across 7 bases. Germline V gene sequence: CDR1 LNHDA, CDR2 SQIVND (reference sequence). The ends lost 1 base at V and 4 bases at J; junction bases unmatched: 4. This CDR3 spans 15 amino acids. The CDR3, as DNA: TGTGCCAGTAGTATAGTAGGGACTAAGTACAATGAGCAGTTCTTC. Translated, it gives CASSIVGTKYNEQFF.

With respect to this clone: Additional DNA sequences in this sample encode the identical CDR3. The V and J genes are TRBV5-4 and TRBJ1-1, with TRBD1 matching over 8 bases. This CDR3 is built from 14 residues. Germline V gene data show CDR1 as SGHNT and CDR2 as YYREEE (reference sequence). Unmatched junction bases numbered 3, after V lost 4 bases and J lost 1 base. CDR3 protein: CASSLDRANTEAFF. The CDR3 nucleotides are TGTGCCAGCAGCCTGGACAGGGCGAACACTGAAGCTTTCTTT.

The gene calls are TRBV7-8 and TRBJ2-2, with TRBD2 matching over 9 bases. Germline CDR1 is SGHVS and CDR2 is FQNEAQ. Germline trimming cut 5 bases from V and 6 bases from J; bases unmatched to any gene: 13. The CDR3 consists of 17 residues. CDR3 region: CASSPIAGDVYAGELFF. The CDR3 DNA follows: TGTGCCAGCAGCCCAATAGCGGGAGATGTGTATGCCGGGGAGCTGTTTTTT. Together with reference TRBV7-8 and TRBJ2-2, the CDR3 gives the full variable domain: GAGVSQSPRYKVAKRGQDVALRCDPISGHVSLFWYQQALGQGPEFLTYFQNEAQLDKSGLPSDRFFAERPEGSVSTLKIQRTQQEDSAVYLCASSPIAGDVYAGELFFGEGSRLTVL.

The CDR3 DNA reads TGTGCCAGCACCCCCCCCAGGGGCACTGAAGCTTTCTTT. Its translation: CASTPPRGTEAFF. The V and J genes are TRBV9 and TRBJ1-1, with a possible D match to TRBD1 (6 bases). From germline, CDR1 is SGDLS and CDR2 YYNGEE. This CDR3 is built from 13 residues. Deletions cut 6 bases from V and 4 bases from J, with 13 bases between.

V is TRBV27 and J is TRBJ1-2; 8 positions match TRBD1. Losses at the gene ends were 7 bases for V and 6 bases for J; bases not matched to a gene: 13. This CDR3 has 15 amino acids. Germline-derived CDR1 and CDR2 are MNHEY and SMNVEV (reference sequence). The chain's CDR3 is CASTVGPGGANGYTF. The DNA of the CDR3 is TGTGCCAGCACCGTAGGGCCAGGGGGCGCAAATGGCTACACCTTC.

The rearrangement uses TRBV7-3 and TRBJ2-1; 8 nucleotides align to TRBD2. CDR1 is SGHTA, CDR2 FQGTGA, per germline. Unmatched junction bases numbered 0, after V lost 2 bases and J lost 6 bases. There are 13 residues in the CDR3. The CDR3 bases are TGTGCCAGCAGCTTAGGGACTAGCAATGAGCAGTTCTTC. Its translation: CASSLGTSNEQFF.

The genes are TRBV4-1 and TRBJ1-2; 9 nucleotides align to TRBD1. Germline values: CDR1 MGHRA, CDR2 YSYEKL. The V segment lost 2 bases and the J segment 0 bases; nucleotides outside the gene matches: 19. The CDR3 is 21 amino acids. CDR3 in amino acids: CASSQNKLKPGQGGSNYGYTF. CDR3 in DNA: TGCGCCAGCAGCCAAAATAAGCTTAAACCGGGACAGGGAGGCTCTAACTATGGCTACACCTTC.

This CDR3 reads CASSLSSGTYYEQYF. The CDR3 DNA sequence: TGTGCCAGCAGTTTATCCTCGGGAACCTACTACGAGCAGTACTTC. This chain joins TRBV27 and TRBJ2-7; D perhaps matches TRBD2 (5 bases). V was shortened by 0 bases and J by 3 bases, with 12 bases between the two germline ends. This CDR3 is 15 amino acids long. Germline CDR1 and CDR2: MNHEY and SMNVEV (reference sequence).

The V gene is TRBV7-3, the J gene TRBJ2-3, with D possibly matching TRBD2 (5 bases). Looked up from germline, CDR1 is SGHTA and CDR2 is FQGTGA. The V gene lost 1 base and the J gene lost 1 base, with 12 bases spanning the gap. The CDR3 consists of 16 residues. The CDR3 loop is CASSLSRDSGTDTQYF. As DNA, the CDR3 is TGTGCCAGCAGCTTAAGTCGCGATAGCGGCACAGATACGCAGTATTTT.

The rearrangement links TRBV23-1 to TRBJ1-1; possible D gene TRBD1, 5 bases. TRBV23-1 has ORF status, its function being uncertain. The ends were cut back, 0 bases at V and 11 bases at J, with 16 bases in the middle. The CDR3 has 14 residues. Written as DNA, the CDR3 is TGCGCCAGCAGTCAATCCGGAGGGGCTGGCGGGGCTTTCTTT. Protein: CASSQSGGAGGAFF.

J is TRBJ1-2 and V is TRBV30; 7 nucleotides agree with TRBD1. Unmatched junction bases numbered 7, after V lost 2 bases and J lost 7 bases. CDR1 and CDR2 from the germline V gene are GTSNPN and SVGIG (reference sequence). The CDR3 length is 13 residues. CDR3 nucleotide sequence: TGTGCCTGGAGTCGGCGACAGGGATTTGGCTACACCTTC. This sequence encodes CAWSRRQGFGYTF.

The chain is built from TRBV10-3 and TRBJ2-3; D is perhaps TRBD1 (6 bases). This CDR3 is built from 14 residues. The ends were cut back, 3 bases at V and 2 bases at J, with 9 bases in the middle. In germline, CDR1 is ENHRY, CDR2 SYGVKD. The CDR3 loop is CAISDGQTTDTQYF. CDR3 coding DNA: TGTGCCATCAGTGATGGACAGACCACAGATACGCAGTATTTT.

V usage is TRBV9 and J usage is TRBJ2-5, with D possibly TRBD1 on 6 matching bases. The germline CDR1 and CDR2 sequences are SGDLS and YYNGEE. The germline V and J ends were trimmed by 4 bases and 5 bases, with 15 bases remaining between them. The CDR3 spans 14 residues. For the CDR3, the DNA is TGTGCCAGCAGCTCCTCACAGGGTTGGGAGACCCAGTACTTC. Protein product: CASSSSQGWETQYF. The whole variable domain, remainder taken from reference TRBV9 and TRBJ2-5, is DSGVTQTPKHLITATGQRVTLRCSPRSGDLSVYWYQQSLDQGLQFLIQYYNGEERAKGNILERFSAQQFPDLHSELNLSSLELGDSALYFCASSSSQGWETQYFGPGTRLLVL.

This clone has a single count. The chain carries TRBV15 and TRBJ1-1, with 10 positions matching TRBD1. This CDR3 comprises 16 residues. Germline loops: CDR1 LNHNV, CDR2 YYDKDF (reference sequence). J was trimmed by 4 bases and V by 0 bases; bases with no gene match: 5. CDR3 loop: CATSRDRDRGSTEAFF. CDR3 coding DNA: TGTGCCACCAGCAGAGATCGGGACAGGGGAAGCACTGAAGCTTTCTTT.

The chain joins TRBV13 to TRBJ2-1; 12 positions agree with TRBD2. J lost 6 bases, V lost 3 bases, and 3 bases had no gene match. The CDR3 is 15 amino acids. CDR1 is PRHDT, CDR2 FYEKMQ, per germline (reference sequence). The CDR3: CASSFRLAGANEQFF. CDR3 DNA: TGTGCCAGCAGCTTCAGACTAGCGGGAGCCAATGAGCAGTTCTTC.

In this sample, this clone turned up once. The chain has TRBV27 and TRBJ1-1; 9 bases fit TRBD1. Germline V CDR1 and CDR2: MNHEY, SMNVEV (reference sequence). The CDR3 spans 13 residues. After removal of 7 bases from V and 5 bases from J, the junction contained 5 bases not matched to a gene. The CDR3 protein is CASTTGGITEAFF. The CDR3 DNA is TGTGCCAGCACCACAGGGGGCATAACTGAAGCTTTCTTT.

This chain uses TRBV5-1 with TRBJ2-2; perhaps TRBD1 as D (5 bases). Trimming pared 0 bases from V and 2 bases from J, leaving 8 bases between. Germline CDR1 is SGHRS and CDR2 is YFSETQ. This CDR3 region has 15 residues. The CDR3 spells CASSLEGYNTGELFF. CDR3 sequence (DNA): TGCGCCAGCAGCTTGGAGGGGTATAACACCGGGGAGCTGTTTTTT.

The chain's CDR3 is CSVGRATEAFF. CDR3 DNA: TGCAGCGTTGGCAGGGCCACTGAAGCTTTCTTT. The chain employs TRBV29-1 and TRBJ1-1, with TRBD1 as a possible D gene (5 bases). The CDR3 loop spans 11 amino acids. The ends were cut back, 4 bases at V and 4 bases at J, with 7 bases in the middle. CDR1 is SQVTM, CDR2 ANQGSEA, per germline.

This clone has a single count. This chain's CDR3 is CASSVNGGFSGSTDTQYF. DNA of the CDR3: TGTGCCAGCAGCGTGAATGGTGGGTTCTCGGGTAGCACAGATACGCAGTATTTT. This rearrangement joins TRBV9 to TRBJ2-3; unclear D gene. This CDR3 has 18 residues. Between the trimmed V and J ends, which lost 2 bases and 0 bases, there was a span of 19 bases. Looked up from germline, CDR1 is SGDLS and CDR2 is YYNGEE. The variable domain in full, completed from reference TRBV9 and TRBJ2-3, reads DSGVTQTPKHLITATGQRVTLRCSPRSGDLSVYWYQQSLDQGLQFLIQYYNGEERAKGNILERFSAQQFPDLHSELNLSSLELGDSALYFCASSVNGGFSGSTDTQYFGPGTRLTVL.

This chain uses TRBV9 with TRBJ1-1, with 9 positions matching TRBD1. Germline trimming cut 3 bases from V and 5 bases from J; bases unmatched to any gene: 2. The V gene's germline CDR1 is SGDLS and CDR2 YYNGEE. The CDR3 is 13 amino acids. DNA of the CDR3: TGTGCCAGCAGCGCCGGGACAGGGACTGAAGCTTTCTTT. The encoded protein is CASSAGTGTEAFF. Complete variable domain (other parts from reference TRBV9 and TRBJ1-1): DSGVTQTPKHLITATGQRVTLRCSPRSGDLSVYWYQQSLDQGLQFLIQYYNGEERAKGNILERFSAQQFPDLHSELNLSSLELGDSALYFCASSAGTGTEAFFGQGTRLTVV.

The chain combines TRBV7-9 with TRBJ2-3, with TRBD1 matching over 7 bases. The germline gives CDR1 SEHNR, CDR2 FQNEAQ (reference sequence). The ends lost 6 bases at V and 5 bases at J; junction bases unmatched: 5. The CDR3 runs 13 residues. The CDR3 is CASSRQGRDTQYF. The CDR3 coding sequence is TGTGCCAGCAGTCGACAGGGAAGAGATACGCAGTATTTT.

In this sample, this clone turned up once. J is TRBJ2-5 and V is TRBV11-2, with 11 bases identical to TRBD1. The length of the CDR3 is 15 residues. The germline V gene encodes CDR1 SGHAT and CDR2 FQNNGV. V shed 5 bases and J 5 bases; nucleotides not matched to a gene: 7. DNA for the CDR3: TGTGCCAGCAGCCCAGGACAGGGGGCCGGGGAGACCCAGTACTTC. Residues: CASSPGQGAGETQYF.

The gene calls are TRBV4-1 and TRBJ2-1; TRBD2 matches at 10 bases. The CDR3 totals 15 residues. V dropped 1 base and J dropped 4; count of bases not matched to a gene: 1. Germline V CDR1 and CDR2: MGHRA, YSYEKL. The CDR3 loop is CASSQGTSGYNEQFF. The CDR3, as DNA: TGCGCCAGCAGCCAAGGGACTAGCGGTTACAATGAGCAGTTCTTC.

J is TRBJ2-7 and V is TRBV6-5, with D possibly being TRBD1 (6 bases). CDR1 MNHEY and CDR2 SVGAGI come from the germline V gene. The CDR3 is 14 residues long. Trimming pared 5 bases from V and 2 bases from J, leaving 13 bases between. The CDR3 nucleotides are TGTGCCAGCAGTCCCACAGGGATCACCTACGAGCAGTACTTC. Translation: CASSPTGITYEQYF.